Here is one T cell receptor beta chain with its context. Profiling relied on immunoSEQ multiplex PCR, and the TCRdb table lists in-frame clones only, not all of them. This repertoire shows some 250,000 clones, around 90% found once; its top ten account for around 1.3%. This record belongs to a study of blood T cell repertoires in COVID-19. Recruitment covered 20 to 25 US areas and drew participants whose ages spanned roughly 18 to 90 years. Trimming left V 3 bases short and J 4 bases short, with 2 bases between. The CDR3 is 10 amino acids. Germline CDR1 SGHKS, CDR2 YYEKEE (reference sequence). This chain connects TRBV5-5 to TRBJ2-7, with D uncertain. The TCR originated in a human donor in a cohort exposed to, infected with or recovered from COVID-19 (not recorded which). The donor label of this sample is uncertain. The sequencing sample was made of PBMCs or T cells enriched from blood (not recorded which). CDR3 coding DNA: TGTGCCAGCAGCTCATACGAGCAGTACTTC. This translates into CASSSYEQYF.